The clone carrying this T cell receptor beta chain occurred many times. Its antigen is currently unknown. This record belongs to a study of CD8 T cells in ankylosing spondylitis. This CDR3 contains 16 residues. Trimming removed 5 bases at V and 1 base at J, with 15 bases between. Study-wide results and limits: Disease-associated clones were CD8+ and fairly uncommon in peripheral blood.

Quantitative 5'-RACE was performed with molecular barcodes, and it yielded the TCR beta libraries. TCRdb re-analysed the 5' RACE reads in MiXCR, keeping a single row per CDR3 protein. This sample has 200,000 to 300,000 distinct CDR3 sequences; about 11% occur once, and the top ten carry around 3%. This sequence was found in a male donor with ankylosing spondylitis or in good health (not recorded which). The specimen sequenced was blood, either unsorted or a sorted T cell fraction (not recorded which). The V call is TRBV12-3 or TRBV12-4, the J call TRBJ2-1; D is undetermined. The CDR3 coding sequence is TGTGCCAGCAGTGGCCTCGATTTCAGATCCTACAATGAGCAGTTCTTC. Its protein is CASSGLDFRSYNEQFF.